Listed here is a single TCR beta chain. Its specificity is unknown. These data belong to a study of blood T cells in healthy people across ages. A second PCR of about 7 to 11 cycles used a sample-barcoded 5' primer and a J-beta primer mix. TCRdb reanalysed the 5' RACE reads using MiXCR and keeps one entry per CDR3 protein. Of more than 1.4 million distinct CDR3 sequences in the sample, roughly 45% were seen once. Study-wide results and limits: More naive CD4+ cells and higher diversity were found in long-lived than in aged donors.

The source of this sequence is a woman younger than 35 in good health. Sequencing was performed on blood.

This CDR3 reads CASSLVTGGSYGYTF. The CDR3 DNA reads TGTGCCAGCAGCTTAGTGACAGGGGGCAGCTATGGCTACACCTTC. V and J are TRBV7-2 and TRBJ1-2; 10 positions match TRBD1. With 1 base clipped from V and 4 bases from J, the junction kept 3 bases outside the gene matches. Germline V gene sequence: CDR1 SGHTA, CDR2 FQGNSA. The CDR3 runs 15 residues.